The clone carrying this TCR beta chain has just a few counts. The target antigen is unknown. The junction departs from the called germline gene at one end, perhaps through a read error. The CDR3 is made up of 14 amino acids. The germline V gene has CDR1 MNHNY and CDR2 SVGAGI (reference sequence). Assay used: immunoSEQ multiplex PCR; TCRdb lists only in-frame clones, some missing. The table shows 70,000 to 95,000 clones, with about four fifths occurring only once. This specimen belongs to a study of CD4 T cell repertoires in COVID-19. Overall study: After around 11 days of IL-2 expansion, CFSE-low cells were relabeled and restimulated with other coronavirus spikes. Broader study findings: Two or all three memory subsets shared several highly expanded SARS-CoV-2-reactive clonotypes.

The chain employs TRBV6-6 and TRBJ1-2, with 8 bases that match TRBD1. The clonotype was recovered from a human donor who had COVID-19. The specimen was CD4+ T cells from peripheral blood, collected after recovery from COVID-19. The DNA of the CDR3 is TGTGCCAGCAGTCCTTGGACAGGGTTTTTTCCTTCGTCATTC. Encoded protein: CASSPWTGFFPSSF.